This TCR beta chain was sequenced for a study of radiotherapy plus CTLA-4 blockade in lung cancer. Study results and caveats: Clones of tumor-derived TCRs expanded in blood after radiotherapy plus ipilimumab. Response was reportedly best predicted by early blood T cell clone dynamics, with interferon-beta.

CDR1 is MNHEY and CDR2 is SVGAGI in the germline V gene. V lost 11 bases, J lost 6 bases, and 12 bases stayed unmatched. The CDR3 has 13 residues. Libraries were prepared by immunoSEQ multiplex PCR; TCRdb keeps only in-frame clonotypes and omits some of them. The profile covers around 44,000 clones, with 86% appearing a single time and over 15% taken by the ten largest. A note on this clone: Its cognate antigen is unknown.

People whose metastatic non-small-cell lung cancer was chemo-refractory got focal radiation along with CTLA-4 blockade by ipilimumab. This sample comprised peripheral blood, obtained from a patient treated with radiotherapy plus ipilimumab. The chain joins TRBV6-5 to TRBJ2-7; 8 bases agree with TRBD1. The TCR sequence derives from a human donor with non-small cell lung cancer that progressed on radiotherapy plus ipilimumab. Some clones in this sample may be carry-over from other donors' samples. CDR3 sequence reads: CAGSSRGRSEQYF. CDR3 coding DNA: TGTGCCGGAAGTTCCAGGGGGCGAAGCGAGCAGTACTTC.